Listed here is a single T cell receptor (beta chain). From blood CD8+ and CD4+ T cells, the TCR beta chain was sequenced. The CD8+ and CD4+ T cells were negatively isolated, with the TEMRA cells enriched by FACS. The germline V gene encodes CDR1 DFQATT and CDR2 SNEGSKA (reference sequence). The CDR3 is 16 residues long. The trim removed 0 bases at V and 7 bases at J, leaving 9 bases unmatched. cDNA came from about 0.5 to 1 ug RNA primed by random hexamers. Amplification of TCR beta CDR3 was carried out by immunoSEQ multiplex PCR, which covered 54 Vbeta and 13 Jbeta segments. From the immunoSEQ multiplex PCR reads, TCRdb called clonotypes with MiXCR, one entry per CDR3 protein. Of 150,000 to 190,000 distinct CDR3 sequences listed, about 94% are singletons. These data originate in a study of CD8 T cells in Susac syndrome.

Sample: CD8+ T cells from PBMCs. The sequence was collected from a human donor with multiple sclerosis. The chain employs TRBV20-1 and TRBJ2-2; 9 bases match TRBD2. As DNA, the CDR3 is TGCAGTGCTAGAGATTTGGCTAGCGGGGACGGCGGGGAGCTGTTTTTT. Translated, it gives CSARDLASGDGGELFF.